The 3 T cell receptor beta chains below were found in one sample sequenced in a study of OX40 agonist ivuxolimab in advanced cancers. TCRdb's table, derived via immunoSEQ multiplex PCR, lists solely in-frame clones and lacks some. The sample lists 55,000 to 75,000 clones; about nine tenths were seen once. Here the sequenced sample was CD4+ or CD8+ T cells sorted from blood, taken in a trial of the OX40 agonist ivuxolimab. The receptors come from an adult with an advanced solid tumor such as melanoma, head and neck, liver or kidney cancer.

V usage is TRBV2 and J usage is TRBJ1-1; 7 bases are shared with TRBD1. The CDR3 contains 14 residues. Germline-derived CDR1 and CDR2 are SNHLY and FYNNEI. V lost 5 bases and J lost 5; bases outside the gene matches: 8. The CDR3 DNA reads TGTGCCAGCAGTCCAGGGGGGTTTCGAACTGAAGCTTTCTTT. Protein sequence: CASSPGGFRTEAFF.

V gene TRBV27 combines with J gene TRBJ1-2, with a weak D call TRBD1 (5 bases). CDR3 length equals 12 residues. V dropped 3 bases and J dropped 8 bases, with 10 bases sitting between them. Germline CDR1 is MNHEY and CDR2 is SMNVEV (reference sequence). This CDR3 reads CASSFQGRGYTF. The CDR3 DNA sequence: TGTGCCAGCAGTTTTCAGGGTCGGGGCTACACCTTC.

The J gene is TRBJ2-5, the V gene TRBV7-2; D is perhaps TRBD1 or TRBD2 (5 bases each). CDR1 SGHTA and CDR2 FQGNSA come from the germline V gene. V was shortened by 1 base and J by 10 bases, with 13 bases between the two germline ends. There are 13 residues in the CDR3. This CDR3 reads CASSLEFGGGQYF. Here the CDR3 DNA reads TGTGCCAGCAGCTTAGAATTTGGTGGGGGCCAGTACTTC.